Listed here are 24 T cell receptor beta chains from one sample, sequenced in a study of blood T cell repertoires in COVID-19. Assay: immunoSEQ multiplex PCR; the TCRdb copy retains only in-frame clones and omits some. Of about 98,000 clones listed, less than 85% are singletons. Sequenced sample: peripheral blood. These receptors all come from a man in his sixties or seventies with active or convalescent COVID-19.

The chain couples TRBV20-1 to TRBJ1-2; D not certain. V dropped 5 bases and J dropped 2 bases, with 6 bases sitting between them. The germline gives CDR1 DFQATT, CDR2 SNEGSKA (reference sequence). The CDR3 extends over 11 amino acids. DNA of the CDR3: TGCAGTGCTTCGGAGAACTATGGCTACACCTTC. This translates into CSASENYGYTF.

The V and J genes are TRBV2 and TRBJ2-3, with 9 bases fitting TRBD2. Germline values: CDR1 SNHLY, CDR2 FYNNEI. The CDR3 has 14 residues. Trimming took 7 bases from V and 2 from J; bases not matched to a gene: 4. The CDR3 sequence is CASIRGLATDTQYF. DNA for the CDR3: TGTGCCAGCATTCGGGGACTAGCCACAGATACGCAGTATTTT.

CDR3 region: CASSKRDRQETQYF. CDR3 in DNA: TGTGCCAGCAGCAAACGGGACAGGCAAGAGACCCAGTACTTC. The chain links TRBV11-2 to TRBJ2-5; 8 nucleotides line up with TRBD1. This CDR3 is built from 14 residues. The germline V gene has CDR1 SGHAT and CDR2 FQNNGV. V lost 5 bases to trimming and J lost 2 bases; unmatched junction nucleotides: 4.

As to this clone: Other DNA sequences within the sample encode an identical CDR3. The DNA for the CDR3 is TGCGCCAGCAGCTTTCGGGCTGGGGCCAACGTCCTGACTTTC. This gives the protein CASSFRAGANVLTF. The genes are TRBV5-1 and TRBJ2-6; D gene uncertain. V was trimmed by 2 bases and J by 2 bases, leaving 5 bases between them. CDR1 is SGHRS and CDR2 is YFSETQ in the germline V gene. The CDR3 contains 14 residues.

V is TRBV7-2 and J is TRBJ2-1, with TRBD2 as a possible D gene (5 bases). This CDR3 has 13 residues. The germline CDR1 and CDR2 sequences are SGHTA and FQGNSA. With 3 bases removed from V and 8 bases from J, the gap between germline ends came to 11 bases. CDR3 coding DNA: TGTGCCAGCAGCTTGATGGGGAGCCATGAGCAGTTCTTC. This encodes CASSLMGSHEQFF.

The chain joins TRBV15 to TRBJ1-2, with TRBD1 matching 7 bases. The V segment lost 3 bases and the J segment 8 bases; nucleotides outside the gene matches: 12. Germline CDR1 LNHNV, CDR2 YYDKDF (reference sequence). There are 15 residues in the CDR3. CDR3 in amino acids: CATSSEGARQEGYTF. CDR3 in DNA: TGTGCCACCAGCAGCGAGGGGGCCCGACAGGAGGGCTACACCTTC.

The J gene is TRBJ1-6, the V gene TRBV18; 7 nucleotides line up with TRBD1. The J segment lost 7 bases and the V segment lost 2 bases, leaving 2 bases of the junction unmatched. CDR1 and CDR2 (germline): KGHSH, LQKENI. This CDR3 region has 14 residues. The CDR3 sequence: CASSPNRGNSPLHF. CDR3 bases: TGTGCCAGCTCACCAAACAGGGGAAATTCACCCCTCCACTTT.

The chain employs TRBV27 and TRBJ2-4; 7 bases align to TRBD1. V lost 8 bases to trimming and J lost 4 bases; unmatched junction nucleotides: 5. CDR1 and CDR2 from the germline V gene are MNHEY and SMNVEV (reference sequence). The CDR3 sequence is 13 residues long. CDR3 in DNA: TGTGCCAGCCGGCGGACAGGAAAAAACATTCAGTACTTC. Translated, it gives CASRRTGKNIQYF.

The chain couples TRBV4-2 to TRBJ1-2; no reliable D call. V shed 2 bases and J shed 5 bases, with 15 bases lying between them. There are 15 residues in the CDR3. Germline CDR1 is LGHNA and CDR2 is YNFKEQ. The CDR3 here is CASSQPTGMGYGYTF. The CDR3 nucleotides are TGTGCCAGCAGCCAACCGACGGGAATGGGATATGGCTACACCTTC.

J is TRBJ1-5 and V is TRBV6-1; D not resolved. With 2 bases removed from V and 3 bases from J, the gap between germline ends came to 5 bases. The germline V gene encodes CDR1 MNHNS and CDR2 SASEGT. There are 13 residues in the CDR3. The CDR3 DNA follows: TGTGCCAGCAGTGAAACAACCAATCAGCCCCAGCATTTT. This codes for CASSETTNQPQHF.

V is TRBV18 and J is TRBJ1-5; TRBD1 matches 8 bases. The V and J ends lost 3 bases and 2 bases, in that order; junction bases with no gene match: 3. Germline V gene data show CDR1 as KGHSH and CDR2 as LQKENI. The CDR3 is 15 residues long. The CDR3 is CASSPAGGRNQPQHF. In DNA form, the CDR3 reads TGTGCCAGCTCACCCGCAGGGGGCCGCAATCAGCCCCAGCATTTT.

V gene TRBV18 combines with J gene TRBJ2-3, with 7 bases identical to TRBD1. V dropped 3 bases and J dropped 0; count of bases not matched to a gene: 9. The CDR3 consists of 17 residues. Germline CDR1 and CDR2: KGHSH and LQKENI. The CDR3 is CASSPPTGTDSTDTQYF. As DNA, the CDR3 is TGTGCCAGCTCACCCCCTACCGGGACAGATAGCACAGATACGCAGTATTTT.

The gene calls are TRBV19 and TRBJ2-1; possible D gene TRBD1, 5 bases. With 0 bases removed from V and 8 bases from J, the gap between germline ends came to 14 bases. The CDR3 consists of 15 residues. CDR1 and CDR2 (germline): LNHDA, SQIVND (reference sequence). CDR3 nucleotide sequence: TGTGCCAGTAGTATAGATCAAGGGGTAGCATATGAGCAGTTCTTC. It translates to CASSIDQGVAYEQFF.

The rearrangement uses TRBV3-1 (or the pseudogene TRBV3-2) and TRBJ2-1; D is ambiguous. Germline-derived CDR1 and CDR2 are LGHDT and YNNKEL (reference sequence). The CDR3 is made up of 15 amino acids. V shed 2 bases and J shed 5 bases, with 13 bases lying between them. The CDR3 here is CASSQSAHQNNEQFF. CDR3 nucleotides: TGTGCCAGCAGCCAAAGCGCCCACCAAAACAATGAGCAGTTCTTC.

This rearrangement joins TRBV7-2 to TRBJ2-1; a weak D match, TRBD2 (6 bases). The CDR3 has 16 residues. Looked up from germline, CDR1 is SGHTA and CDR2 is FQGNSA. Trimming removed 1 base from V and 2 bases from J, with 12 bases in between. DNA for the CDR3: TGTGCCAGCAGCTTAGTCTCGGGGGAGCCCTACAATGAGCAGTTCTTC. Residues: CASSLVSGEPYNEQFF.

The chain is built from TRBV7-6 and TRBJ2-3; TRBD2 agrees at 10 bases. V was clipped by 4 bases and J by 2 bases; unmatched bases: 6. Germline CDR1 reads SGHVS; CDR2 reads FNYEAQ. This CDR3 contains 16 residues. The CDR3: CASSSRAGGFTDTQYF. The CDR3 DNA is TGTGCCAGCAGCTCAAGAGCGGGGGGGTTCACAGATACGCAGTATTTT.

This clone was recorded once. The chain is built from TRBV9 and TRBJ1-6; 8 positions agree with TRBD1. V gave up 3 bases and J gave up 6 bases; unmatched junction bases: 2. The germline gives CDR1 SGDLS, CDR2 YYNGEE. The CDR3 length is 14 residues. The CDR3 loop is CASSGDRGNSPLHF. In DNA, the CDR3 is TGTGCCAGCAGCGGAGACAGGGGTAATTCACCCCTCCACTTT.

This chain connects TRBV3-1 (or the pseudogene TRBV3-2) to TRBJ2-5; 9 bases fit TRBD1. Germline V gene sequence: CDR1 LGHDT, CDR2 YNNKEL (reference sequence). This CDR3 is built from 15 residues. V lost 3 bases, J lost 5 bases, and 7 bases stayed unmatched. Here the CDR3 reads CASSQTGGGRETQYF. CDR3 nucleotide sequence: TGTGCCAGCAGCCAGACAGGGGGTGGCAGGGAGACCCAGTACTTC.

This sequence joins TRBV5-1 and TRBJ1-4, with 7 bases fitting TRBD1. The germline V gene has CDR1 SGHRS and CDR2 YFSETQ. V gave up 6 bases and J gave up 5 bases; unmatched junction bases: 10. The CDR3 length is 15 residues. CDR3 amino acids: CASTQGGTDNEKLFF. For the CDR3, the DNA is TGCGCCAGCACCCAGGGGGGCACGGACAATGAAAAACTGTTTTTT.

V and J are TRBV6-1 and TRBJ2-5; 7 bases fit TRBD1. The CDR3 sequence is 14 residues long. Germline assignment: CDR1 MNHNS and CDR2 SASEGT. V gave up 5 bases and J gave up 5 bases; unmatched junction bases: 8. CDR3 nucleotide sequence: TGTGCCAGCAGTTCCAAGGGGGCCCGGGAGACCCAGTACTTC. Its protein is CASSSKGARETQYF.

The V and J genes are TRBV18 and TRBJ2-5; possibly TRBD2 for D (5 bases). The CDR3 has 13 amino acids. CDR1 and CDR2 from the germline V gene are KGHSH and LQKENI. V dropped 2 bases and J dropped 5 bases, with 9 bases sitting between them. CDR3 region: CASSPGQRETQYF. In DNA form, the CDR3 reads TGTGCCAGCTCACCAGGTCAGCGGGAGACCCAGTACTTC.

In this sample, this clone is medium-sized. V usage is TRBV5-4 and J usage is TRBJ2-7; 9 bases line up with TRBD1. Germline V CDR1 and CDR2: SGHNT, YYREEE (reference sequence). With V trimmed by 0 bases and J by 4 bases, 2 bases remained unmatched. CDR3 length: 14 residues. CDR3 region: CASSLEQGAYEQYF. For the CDR3, the DNA is TGTGCCAGCAGCTTGGAACAGGGGGCGTACGAGCAGTACTTC.

This chain connects TRBV11-3 to TRBJ1-2; D unclear. Germline assignment: CDR1 SGHNT and CDR2 YENEEA. V was cut by 1 base and J by 8 bases, with 11 bases left in between. The CDR3 has 13 amino acids. The CDR3: CASSLVGGRGYTF. CDR3 coding DNA: TGTGCCAGCAGCTTAGTCGGCGGTCGCGGCTACACCTTC.

V and J are TRBV5-8 and TRBJ2-2, with D possibly being TRBD2 (6 bases). This CDR3 comprises 18 residues. V was trimmed by 0 bases and J by 6 bases, leaving 21 bases between them. Germline V lookup: CDR1 SGHTS, CDR2 YDEGEE. Here the CDR3 reads CASSLVGGRLNFAGELFF. CDR3 nucleotides: TGTGCCAGCAGCTTGGTAGGAGGGCGACTAAACTTTGCCGGGGAGCTGTTTTTT.